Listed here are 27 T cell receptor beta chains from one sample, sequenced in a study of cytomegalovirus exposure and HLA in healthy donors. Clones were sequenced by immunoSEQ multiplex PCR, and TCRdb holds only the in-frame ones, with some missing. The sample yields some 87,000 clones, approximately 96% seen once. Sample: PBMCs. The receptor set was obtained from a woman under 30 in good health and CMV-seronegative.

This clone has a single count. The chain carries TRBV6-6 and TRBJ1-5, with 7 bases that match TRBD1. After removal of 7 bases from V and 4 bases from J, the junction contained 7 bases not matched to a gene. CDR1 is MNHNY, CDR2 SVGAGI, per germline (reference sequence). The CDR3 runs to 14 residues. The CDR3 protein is CASTHRGLNQPQHF. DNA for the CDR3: TGTGCCAGCACCCACAGGGGTTTGAATCAGCCCCAGCATTTT.

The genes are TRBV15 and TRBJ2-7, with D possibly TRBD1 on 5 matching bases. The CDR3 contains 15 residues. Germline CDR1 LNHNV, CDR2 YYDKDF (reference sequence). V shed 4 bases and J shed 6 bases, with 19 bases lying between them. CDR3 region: CATSISIGQGTEQYF. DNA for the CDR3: TGTGCCACCAGCATTAGTATTGGGCAGGGCACCGAGCAGTACTTC.

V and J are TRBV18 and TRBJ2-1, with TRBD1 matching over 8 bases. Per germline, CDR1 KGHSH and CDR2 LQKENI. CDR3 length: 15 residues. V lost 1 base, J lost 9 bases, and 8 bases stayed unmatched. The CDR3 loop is CASSPLDRVTSEQFF. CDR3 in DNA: TGTGCCAGCTCACCACTGGACAGGGTTACTAGTGAGCAGTTCTTC. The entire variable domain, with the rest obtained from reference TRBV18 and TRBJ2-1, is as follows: NAGVMQNPRHLVRRRGQEARLRCSPMKGHSHVYWYRQLPEEGLKFMVYLQKENIIDESGMPKERFSAEFPKEGPSILRIQQVVRGDSAAYFCASSPLDRVTSEQFFGPGTRLTVL.

CDR3 region: CASSLQDTGIYEQYF. CDR3 DNA: TGTGCCAGCAGTTTACAAGATACGGGGATCTACGAGCAGTACTTC. This chain joins TRBV6-5 and TRBJ2-7, with D maybe TRBD2 (5 bases). The V gene lost 4 bases and the J gene lost 3 bases, with 16 bases spanning the gap. This CDR3 is 15 amino acids long. Germline CDR1 and CDR2: MNHEY and SVGAGI.

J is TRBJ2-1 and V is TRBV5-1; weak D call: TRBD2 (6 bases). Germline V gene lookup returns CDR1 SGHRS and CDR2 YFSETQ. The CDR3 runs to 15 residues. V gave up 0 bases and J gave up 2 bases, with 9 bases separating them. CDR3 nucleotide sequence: TGCGCCAGCAGCTTGGAACTAGCTCCCTACAATGAGCAGTTCTTC. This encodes CASSLELAPYNEQFF.

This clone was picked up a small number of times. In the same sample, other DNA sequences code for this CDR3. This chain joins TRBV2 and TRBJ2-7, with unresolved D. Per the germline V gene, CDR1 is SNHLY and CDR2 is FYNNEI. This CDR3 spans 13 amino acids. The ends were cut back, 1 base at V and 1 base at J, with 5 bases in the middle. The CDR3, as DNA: TGTGCCAGCAGTGAAGACAGTTCCTACGAGCAGTACTTC. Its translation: CASSEDSSYEQYF.

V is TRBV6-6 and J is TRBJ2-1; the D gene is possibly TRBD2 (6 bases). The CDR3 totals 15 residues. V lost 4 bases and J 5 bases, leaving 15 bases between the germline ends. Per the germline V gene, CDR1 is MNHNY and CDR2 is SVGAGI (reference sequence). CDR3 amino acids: CASSFYSGTDNEQFF. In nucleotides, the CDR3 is TGTGCCAGCAGTTTCTACTCCGGGACTGACAATGAGCAGTTCTTC.

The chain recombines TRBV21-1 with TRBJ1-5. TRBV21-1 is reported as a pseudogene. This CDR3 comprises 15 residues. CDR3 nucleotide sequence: TGTGCCAGCAGCAAACCTGCGGCGGGCAATCAGCCCCAGCATTTT. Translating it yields CASSKPAAGNQPQHF.

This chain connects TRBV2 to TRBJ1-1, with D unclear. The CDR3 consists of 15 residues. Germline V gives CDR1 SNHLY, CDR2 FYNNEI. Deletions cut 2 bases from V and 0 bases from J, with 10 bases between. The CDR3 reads CASSESLLMNTEAFF. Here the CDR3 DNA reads TGTGCCAGCAGTGAAAGCCTTCTGATGAACACTGAAGCTTTCTTT.

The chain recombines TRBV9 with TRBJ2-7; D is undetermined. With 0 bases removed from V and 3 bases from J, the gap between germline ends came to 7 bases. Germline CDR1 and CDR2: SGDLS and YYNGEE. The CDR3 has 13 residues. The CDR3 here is CASSVAPVYEQYF. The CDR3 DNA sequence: TGTGCCAGCAGCGTAGCACCGGTCTACGAGCAGTACTTC.

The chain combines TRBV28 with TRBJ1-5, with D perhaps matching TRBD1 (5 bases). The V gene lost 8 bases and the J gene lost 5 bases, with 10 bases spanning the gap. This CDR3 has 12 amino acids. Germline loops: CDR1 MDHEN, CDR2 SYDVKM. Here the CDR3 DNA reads TGTGCCAGCGATTGGGGGGATCAGCCCCAGCATTTT. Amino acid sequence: CASDWGDQPQHF.

The DNA for the CDR3 is TGTGCCAGCATGGGGAGGGAAATCTACGAGCAGTACTTC. Its translation is CASMGREIYEQYF. The rearrangement joins TRBV2 to TRBJ2-7; TRBD2 matches 7 bases. The CDR3 is 13 residues long. Looked up from germline, CDR1 is SNHLY and CDR2 is FYNNEI. Trimming removed 7 bases from V and 3 bases from J; junction bases left unmatched: 6. Using reference TRBV2 and TRBJ2-7 for the parts outside the CDR3, the full variable domain is EPEVTQTPSHQVTQMGQEVILRCVPISNHLYFYWYRQILGQKVEFLVSFYNNEISEKSEIFDDQFSVERPDGSNFTLKIRSTKLEDSAMYFCASMGREIYEQYFGPGTRLTVT.

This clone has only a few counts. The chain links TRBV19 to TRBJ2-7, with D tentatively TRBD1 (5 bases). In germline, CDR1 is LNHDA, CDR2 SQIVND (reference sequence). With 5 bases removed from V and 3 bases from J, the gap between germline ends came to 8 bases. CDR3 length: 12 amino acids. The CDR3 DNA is TGTGCCAGTAGTCCAGGGTTCTACGAGCAGTACTTC. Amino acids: CASSPGFYEQYF.

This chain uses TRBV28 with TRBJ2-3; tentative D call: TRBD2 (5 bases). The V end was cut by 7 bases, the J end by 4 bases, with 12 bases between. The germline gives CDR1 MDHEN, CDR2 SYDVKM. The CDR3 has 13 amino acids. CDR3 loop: CASTRLRADTQYF. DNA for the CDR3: TGTGCCAGCACACGACTAAGGGCAGATACGCAGTATTTT.

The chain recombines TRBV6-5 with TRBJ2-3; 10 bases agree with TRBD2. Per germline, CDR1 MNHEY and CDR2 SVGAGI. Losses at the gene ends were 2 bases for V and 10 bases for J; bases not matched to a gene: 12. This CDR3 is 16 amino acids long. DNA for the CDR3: TGTGCCAGCAGTTACATGGCTAGCGGGAGAGGTGTAGCGCAGTATTTT. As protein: CASSYMASGRGVAQYF.

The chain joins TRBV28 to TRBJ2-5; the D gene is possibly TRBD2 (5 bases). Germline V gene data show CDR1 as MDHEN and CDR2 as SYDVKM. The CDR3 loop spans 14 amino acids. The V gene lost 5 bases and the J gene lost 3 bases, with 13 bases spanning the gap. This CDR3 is CASSPGLAEETQYF. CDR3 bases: TGTGCCAGCAGTCCCGGACTGGCGGAAGAGACCCAGTACTTC.

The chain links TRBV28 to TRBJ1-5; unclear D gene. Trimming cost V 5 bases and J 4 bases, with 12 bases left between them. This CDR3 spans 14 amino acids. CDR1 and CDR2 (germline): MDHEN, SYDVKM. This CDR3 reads CASSPRVVNQPQHF. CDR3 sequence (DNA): TGTGCCAGCAGTCCCCGGGTCGTAAATCAGCCCCAGCATTTT.

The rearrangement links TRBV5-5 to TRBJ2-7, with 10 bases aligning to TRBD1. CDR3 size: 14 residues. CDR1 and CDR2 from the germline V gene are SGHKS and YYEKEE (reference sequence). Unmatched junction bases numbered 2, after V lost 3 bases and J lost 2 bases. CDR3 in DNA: TGTGCCAGCAGCTGGACAGGGGGAACCTACGAGCAGTACTTC. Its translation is CASSWTGGTYEQYF.

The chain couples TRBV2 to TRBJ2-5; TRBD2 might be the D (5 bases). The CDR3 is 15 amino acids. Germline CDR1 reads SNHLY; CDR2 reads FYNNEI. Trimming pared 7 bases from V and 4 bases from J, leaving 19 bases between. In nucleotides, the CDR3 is TGTGCCAGCACATCACAAAGGCTAGCAGGAGAGACCCAGTACTTC. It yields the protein CASTSQRLAGETQYF.

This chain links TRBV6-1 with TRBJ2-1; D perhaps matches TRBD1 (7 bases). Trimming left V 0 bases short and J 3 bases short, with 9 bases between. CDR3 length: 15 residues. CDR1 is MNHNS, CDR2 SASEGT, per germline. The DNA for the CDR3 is TGTGCCAGCAGTGAAGCCCAGGGGGGCTACAATGAGCAGTTCTTC. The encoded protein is CASSEAQGGYNEQFF.

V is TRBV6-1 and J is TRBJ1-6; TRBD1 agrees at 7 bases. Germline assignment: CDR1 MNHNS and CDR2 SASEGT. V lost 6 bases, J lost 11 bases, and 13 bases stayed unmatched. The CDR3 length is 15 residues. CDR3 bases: TGTGCCAGCAGCCCTACGAATGACAGGGCTCCACCCCTCCACTTT. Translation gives CASSPTNDRAPPLHF.

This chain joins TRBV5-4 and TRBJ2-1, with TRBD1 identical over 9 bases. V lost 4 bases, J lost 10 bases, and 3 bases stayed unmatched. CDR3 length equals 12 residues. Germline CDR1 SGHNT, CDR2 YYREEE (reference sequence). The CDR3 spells CASSLGQGEQFF. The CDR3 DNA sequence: TGTGCCAGCAGCCTAGGACAGGGGGAGCAGTTCTTC.

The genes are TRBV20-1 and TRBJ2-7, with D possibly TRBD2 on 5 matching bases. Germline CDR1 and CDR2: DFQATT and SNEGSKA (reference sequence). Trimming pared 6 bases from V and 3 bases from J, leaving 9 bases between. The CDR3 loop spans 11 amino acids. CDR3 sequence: CSASRVYEQYF. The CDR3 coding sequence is TGCAGTGCCTCGAGGGTCTACGAGCAGTACTTC.

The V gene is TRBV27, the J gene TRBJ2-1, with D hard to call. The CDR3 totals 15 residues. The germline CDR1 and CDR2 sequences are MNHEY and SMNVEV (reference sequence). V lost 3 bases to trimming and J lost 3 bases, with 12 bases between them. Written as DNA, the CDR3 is TGTGCCAGCAGTTTTATAAGAGACTTCTACAATGAGCAGTTCTTC. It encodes CASSFIRDFYNEQFF.

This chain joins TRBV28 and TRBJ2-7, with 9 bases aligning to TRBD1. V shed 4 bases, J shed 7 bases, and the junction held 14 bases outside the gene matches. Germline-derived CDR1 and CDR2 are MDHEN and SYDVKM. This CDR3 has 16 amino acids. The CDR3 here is CASSSPPGQGLREQYF. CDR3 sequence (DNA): TGTGCCAGCAGTTCGCCACCGGGACAGGGATTGCGGGAGCAGTACTTC.

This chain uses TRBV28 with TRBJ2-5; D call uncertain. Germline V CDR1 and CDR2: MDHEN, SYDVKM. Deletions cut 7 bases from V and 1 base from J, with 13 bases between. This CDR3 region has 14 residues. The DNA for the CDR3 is TGTGCCAGCACCTTCTCTGCGGTCCAAGAGACCCAGTACTTC. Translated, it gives CASTFSAVQETQYF. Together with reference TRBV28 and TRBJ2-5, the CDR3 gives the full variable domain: DVKVTQSSRYLVKRTGEKVFLECVQDMDHENMFWYRQDPGLGLRLIYFSYDVKMKEKGDIPEGYSVSREKKERFSLILESASTNQTSMYLCASTFSAVQETQYFGPGTRLLVL.

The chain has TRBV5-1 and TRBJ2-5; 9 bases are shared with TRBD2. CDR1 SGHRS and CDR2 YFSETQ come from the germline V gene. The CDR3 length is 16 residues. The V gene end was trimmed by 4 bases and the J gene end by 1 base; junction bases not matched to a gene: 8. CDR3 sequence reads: CASSQTAGGLQETQYF. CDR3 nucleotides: TGCGCCAGCAGCCAAACGGCGGGAGGGCTCCAAGAGACCCAGTACTTC.